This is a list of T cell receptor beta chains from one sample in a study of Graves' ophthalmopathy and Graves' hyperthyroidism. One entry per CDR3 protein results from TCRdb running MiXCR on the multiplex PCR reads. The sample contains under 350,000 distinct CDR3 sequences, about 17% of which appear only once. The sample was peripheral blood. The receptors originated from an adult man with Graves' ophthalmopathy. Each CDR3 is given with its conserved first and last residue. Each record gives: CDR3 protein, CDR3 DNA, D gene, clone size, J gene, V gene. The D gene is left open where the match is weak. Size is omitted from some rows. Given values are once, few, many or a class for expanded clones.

CDR3: CSASTQLNQPQHF; DNA: TGCAGTGCTAGTACGCAGTTGAATCAGCCCCAGCATTTT; D: .; size: many; J: TRBJ1-5; V: TRBV20-1
CDR3: CASSQDAPGYTF; DNA: TGTGCCAGCAGCCAGGATGCTCCTGGCTACACCTTC; D: .; size: many; J: TRBJ1-2; V: TRBV4-2
CDR3: CASSEAPVVTIYGYTF; DNA: TGTGCCAGCAGTGAAGCCCCGGTGGTGACTATCTATGGCTACACCTTC; D: .; size: many; J: TRBJ1-2; V: TRBV2
CDR3: CASNLGPTTEAFF; DNA: TGTGCCAGCAACCTTGGGCCGACCACTGAAGCTTTCTTT; D: .; size: many; J: TRBJ1-1; V: TRBV6-2/TRBV6-3
CDR3: CASSLWGGNQPQHF; DNA: TGTGCCAGCAGTTTGTGGGGGGGCAATCAGCCCCAGCATTTT; D: .; size: many; J: TRBJ1-5; V: TRBV12-3/TRBV12-4
CDR3: CASSRGHGYTF; DNA: TGTGCCAGCAGTAGGGGCCATGGCTACACCTTC; D: .; size: many; J: TRBJ1-2; V: TRBV6-1
CDR3: CASSLDRGAGYEQYF; DNA: TGTGCCAGCAGCTTAGATCGGGGGGCGGGGTACGAGCAGTACTTC; D: .; size: few; J: TRBJ2-7; V: TRBV11-2
CDR3: CASSQEGNPNTEAFF; DNA: TGCGCCAGCAGCCAAGAAGGGAACCCGAACACTGAAGCTTTCTTT; D: .; size: many; J: TRBJ1-1; V: TRBV4-1
CDR3: CASTAVRSGSGSNQPQHF; DNA: TGTGCCAGCACCGCCGTGAGATCGGGTTCGGGTAGCAATCAGCCCCAGCATTTT; D: .; size: many; J: TRBJ1-5; V: TRBV6-2/TRBV6-3
CDR3: CAGKTGNYGYTF; DNA: TGTGCCGGAAAGACAGGGAACTATGGCTACACCTTC; D: TRBD1; size: many; J: TRBJ1-2; V: TRBV30
CDR3: CASSEGDNANTGELFF; DNA: TGTGCCAGCAGCGAAGGAGACAACGCGAACACCGGGGAGCTGTTTTTT; D: .; size: once; J: TRBJ2-2; V: TRBV11-2
CDR3: CASSQDRGPGACF; DNA: TGTGCCAGCAGCCAGGACAGGGGGCCGGGAGCTTGCTTT; D: TRBD1; size: .; J: TRBJ1-1; V: TRBV12-3/TRBV12-4
CDR3: CASSLGTVYQETQYF; DNA: TGCGCCAGCAGCCTCGGGACAGTCTACCAAGAGACCCAGTACTTC; D: TRBD1; size: many; J: TRBJ2-5; V: TRBV4-1